Below, 14 T cell receptor beta chains from the same sample are listed, as sequenced in a study of siplizumab effects on memory and regulatory T cells. Repertoires were generated with immunoSEQ multiplex PCR, while TCRdb's copy carries only in-frame clones and drops some. The sample carries 100,000 or so clones, 80% to 95% recorded once. Source material: CD4+ T cells sorted from blood. These receptors were collected from a human donor in good health. Some clones in this sample may be carry-over from other donors' samples.

The chain is built from TRBV5-1 and TRBJ2-3, with D maybe TRBD2 (5 bases). The CDR3 loop spans 14 amino acids. The germline V gene has CDR1 SGHRS and CDR2 YFSETQ. The V and J ends lost 4 bases and 4 bases respectively, with 13 bases between them. The CDR3 DNA follows: TGCGCCAGCAGCCCTCGGGCGGGCCCAGATACGCAGTATTTT. Protein sequence: CASSPRAGPDTQYF. The full variable domain, with the rest looked up from reference TRBV5-1 and TRBJ2-3, is KAGVTQTPRYLIKTRGQQVTLSCSPISGHRSVSWYQQTPGQGLQFLFEYFSETQRNKGNFPGRFSGRQFSNSRSEMNVSTLELGDSALYLCASSPRAGPDTQYFGPGTRLTVL.

The V gene is TRBV18, the J gene TRBJ2-7; 10 bases fit TRBD1. Losses at the gene ends were 3 bases for V and 5 bases for J; bases not matched to a gene: 1. The CDR3 covers 13 residues. Germline loops: CDR1 KGHSH, CDR2 LQKENI. DNA of the CDR3: TGTGCCAGCTCACCGGGACAGGGGAACGAGCAGTACTTC. Translating it yields CASSPGQGNEQYF. Supplemented by reference TRBV18 and TRBJ2-7, the full variable domain reads NAGVMQNPRHLVRRRGQEARLRCSPMKGHSHVYWYRQLPEEGLKFMVYLQKENIIDESGMPKERFSAEFPKEGPSILRIQQVVRGDSAAYFCASSPGQGNEQYFGPGTRLTVT.

The V and J genes are TRBV6-5 and TRBJ2-5; a possible D gene is TRBD1 (6 bases). The J call is in doubt because the DNA end fits TRBJ2-7 better. Germline CDR1 is MNHEY and CDR2 is SVGAGI. The CDR3 length is 15 residues. The CDR3 DNA sequence: TGTGCCAGCAGGAGATCCCGGGACACCGCCTACGAGCAGTACTTC. Amino acid sequence: CASRRSRDTAYEQYF.

The V and J genes are TRBV10-2 and TRBJ2-3; 8 nucleotides line up with TRBD2. CDR1 and CDR2 (germline): WSHSY, SAAADI. This CDR3 has 16 amino acids. Trimming at V came to 10 bases and at J to 0 bases, leaving 12 bases not matched to a gene. The CDR3 sequence: CATSKKRLASTDTQYF. Written as DNA, the CDR3 is TGCGCCACCAGCAAAAAACGACTAGCGAGCACAGATACGCAGTATTTT.

The chain couples TRBV6-6 to TRBJ1-4; D might be TRBD1 (5 bases). Germline V gene data show CDR1 as MNHNY and CDR2 as SVGAGI (reference sequence). The CDR3 has 14 residues. With 4 bases removed from V and 2 bases from J, the gap between germline ends came to 8 bases. CDR3: CASSLEGTNEKLFF. CDR3 nucleotides: TGTGCCAGCAGTTTAGAGGGGACTAATGAAAAACTGTTTTTT.

This clone was observed once. This chain connects TRBV11-3 to TRBJ2-3, with 11 positions matching TRBD2. The V gene's germline CDR1 is SGHNT and CDR2 YENEEA. V was clipped by 1 base and J by 0 bases; unmatched bases: 3. CDR3 length: 17 amino acids. In DNA, the CDR3 is TGTGCCAGCAGCTTAGGACTAGCGGGAACTAGCACAGATACGCAGTATTTT. Encoded protein: CASSLGLAGTSTDTQYF.

This chain uses TRBV28 with TRBJ2-7; D gene uncertain. The V gene lost 4 bases and the J gene lost 6 bases, with 16 bases spanning the gap. CDR3 length equals 14 residues. The germline CDR1 and CDR2 sequences are MDHEN and SYDVKM. Here the CDR3 DNA reads TGTGCCAGCAGTTCCGGCCACCCTACGTCCGAGCAGTACTTC. As protein: CASSSGHPTSEQYF.

The chain combines TRBV10-1 with TRBJ2-7; D may be TRBD1 (6 bases). This CDR3 comprises 11 residues. Looked up from germline, CDR1 is WNHNN and CDR2 is SYGVQD (reference sequence). Trimming shortened V by 8 bases and J by 3 bases, and 8 bases separated the two germline ends. The CDR3 sequence: CASGTRYEQYF. The CDR3 coding sequence is TGCGCCAGCGGGACACGCTACGAGCAGTACTTC.

The V call is TRBV6-1, the J call TRBJ1-3; D unclear. Germline V gene lookup returns CDR1 MNHNS and CDR2 SASEGT. The CDR3 is 15 amino acids. V was pared by 0 bases and J by 3 bases, with 9 bases between. CDR3 loop: CASSEAEGYGNTIYF. The DNA of the CDR3 is TGTGCCAGCAGTGAAGCGGAAGGGTATGGAAACACCATATATTTT.

The V gene is TRBV27, the J gene TRBJ2-1; D is tentatively TRBD1 or TRBD2 (5 bases each). The CDR3 totals 13 residues. The V end was cut by 0 bases, the J end by 9 bases, with 9 bases between. Germline values: CDR1 MNHEY, CDR2 SMNVEV (reference sequence). The chain's CDR3 is CASSLSGVFEQFF. The CDR3 bases are TGTGCCAGCAGTTTATCGGGGGTTTTTGAGCAGTTCTTC.

V usage is TRBV5-6 and J usage is TRBJ2-7, with 7 bases identical to TRBD2. The CDR3 consists of 15 residues. Germline lookup yields CDR1 SGHDT and CDR2 YYEEEE. V lost 2 bases to trimming and J lost 6 bases; unmatched junction nucleotides: 11. The CDR3 spells CASSFRGLVKGEQYF. The CDR3 DNA is TGTGCCAGCAGCTTTAGAGGACTAGTTAAAGGCGAGCAGTACTTC.

The rearrangement links TRBV4-1 to TRBJ2-7, with 13 bases fitting TRBD2. J was trimmed by 6 bases and V by 1 base; bases with no gene match: 9. Germline V CDR1 and CDR2: MGHRA, YSYEKL. The CDR3 consists of 17 residues. This CDR3 reads CASSQVITSGRACEQYF. Written as DNA, the CDR3 is TGCGCCAGCAGCCAAGTGATTACTAGCGGGAGGGCCTGCGAGCAGTACTTC.

The chain recombines TRBV15 with TRBJ1-1, with D unresolved. The CDR3 contains 13 residues. The germline CDR1 and CDR2 sequences are LNHNV and YYDKDF (reference sequence). The germline V and J ends were trimmed by 8 bases and 3 bases, with 13 bases remaining between them. The CDR3 nucleotides read TGTGCCACCGGTGTAGACGGTGACACTGAAGCTTTCTTT. It specifies CATGVDGDTEAFF.

V usage is TRBV29-1 and J usage is TRBJ2-3, with 10 positions matching TRBD2. Germline CDR1 SQVTM, CDR2 ANQGSEA. The J segment lost 4 bases and the V segment lost 8 bases, leaving 9 bases of the junction unmatched. The CDR3 extends over 14 amino acids. Here the CDR3 reads CSPGGAGGPDTQYF. CDR3 nucleotide sequence: TGCAGCCCCGGAGGAGCGGGAGGGCCAGATACGCAGTATTTT.